This TCR beta chain was sequenced during a study of PD-1 blockade in classical Hodgkin lymphoma. Whole-study results and caveats: Factors driving the repertoire differences, possibly disease activity or prior therapy, remain undefined. Healthy donors reportedly exceeded newly diagnosed patients in baseline TCR diversity.

This clone was found a few times. Antigen specificity is unknown. Generated by immunoSEQ multiplex PCR, the TCRdb table keeps only in-frame clones and is missing some. The table shows around 43,000 clones, with roughly 93% occurring only once. The sample's time point: newly diagnosed, previously untreated cHL patient sample. PBMCs representing newly diagnosed, untreated classical Hodgkin lymphoma functioned as the comparison. The sample comprised peripheral blood mononuclear cells (PBMCs). The source of this sequence is a human donor with classical Hodgkin lymphoma.

CDR3 loop: CASRGSTDTQYF. The CDR3 DNA reads TGTGCCAGCAGGGGCAGCACAGATACGCAGTATTTT. The chain is built from TRBV28 and TRBJ2-3; D is unresolved. Germline lookup yields CDR1 MDHEN and CDR2 SYDVKM. V dropped 6 bases and J dropped 0 bases, with 4 bases sitting between them. This CDR3 contains 12 residues.